Presented here are 13 T cell receptor beta chains from one specimen sequenced in a study of cytomegalovirus exposure and HLA in healthy donors (dated by TCRdb to 2016 to 2017). Library preparation employed the immunoSEQ multiplex PCR assay. A mixture of 60 forward primers for TCR Vbeta segments and 13 reverse primers for TCR Jbeta segments was used in the multiplex PCR. Drawn from immuneACCESS, this table holds only the in-frame rearrangements with V and J called that TCRdb kept. Clones are partly lost; checked studies trace under half to an unresolved V gene and leave the rest unexplained. The table for this sample lists 80,000 to 130,000 clones; 76% of them were counted only once. The top ten constitute 3% to 4% of the sample. Sequencing was done on a sample of PBMCs. The source is a woman in her fifties or sixties in good health and CMV-seropositive.

This chain connects TRBV27 to TRBJ1-2; TRBD1 is a possible D gene (5 bases). V lost 5 bases, J lost 7 bases, and 20 bases lay in between. Germline V CDR1 and CDR2: MNHEY, SMNVEV (reference sequence). This CDR3 spans 15 amino acids. The CDR3 loop reads CASSPQVGHRFGYTF. Written as DNA, the CDR3 is TGTGCCAGCAGTCCGCAGGTCGGACACCGGTTTGGCTACACCTTC.

The chain joins TRBV5-6 to TRBJ2-7, with D possibly matching TRBD2 (6 bases). Trimming shortened V by 0 bases and J by 3 bases, and 13 bases separated the two germline ends. Germline lookup yields CDR1 SGHDT and CDR2 YYEEEE. This CDR3 spans 15 amino acids. Here the CDR3 DNA reads TGTGCCAGCAGCTTGGAAGGTAGCGGATACTACGAGCAGTACTTC. Its protein product is CASSLEGSGYYEQYF.

The gene calls are TRBV5-4 and TRBJ2-1; 10 bases fit TRBD2. The CDR3 totals 14 residues. Germline V lookup: CDR1 SGHNT, CDR2 YYREEE (reference sequence). J was trimmed by 8 bases and V by 4 bases; bases with no gene match: 6. This chain's CDR3 is CASSAIGTSDEQFF. The DNA for the CDR3 is TGTGCCAGCAGCGCTATCGGGACTAGCGATGAGCAGTTCTTC.

The chain employs TRBV2 and TRBJ2-7; 12 bases are shared with TRBD2. Germline CDR1 is SNHLY and CDR2 is FYNNEI. The length of the CDR3 is 15 residues. After removal of 4 bases from V and 1 base from J, the junction contained 2 bases not matched to a gene. CDR3 sequence reads: CASSVGTSGSYEQYF. The CDR3 DNA reads as TGTGCCAGCAGTGTCGGGACTAGCGGGTCCTACGAGCAGTACTTC.

The gene calls are TRBV2 and TRBJ2-2; 7 bases map to TRBD1. The junction had 13 bases not matched to a gene; V was cut back by 8 bases and J by 7 bases. Germline CDR1 reads SNHLY; CDR2 reads FYNNEI. The CDR3 consists of 15 residues. The CDR3 loop reads CASHASGPGGGELFF. The CDR3 DNA is TGTGCCAGCCACGCCTCAGGCCCAGGGGGCGGGGAGCTGTTTTTT.

This chain links TRBV10-2 with TRBJ1-1, with D perhaps TRBD1 (5 bases). Trimming took off 6 bases at V and 4 bases at J, with 9 bases between the two ends. The CDR3 consists of 12 residues. CDR1 WSHSY and CDR2 SAAADI come from the germline V gene. The CDR3 region is CASRSGSTEAFF. The CDR3 DNA reads as TGCGCCAGCAGATCAGGGTCCACTGAAGCTTTCTTT.

The sample holds one count of this clone. The V call is TRBV19, the J call TRBJ1-1; the D gene is possibly TRBD1 (5 bases). Trimming pared 7 bases from V and 0 bases from J, leaving 9 bases between. CDR1 is LNHDA and CDR2 is SQIVND in the germline V gene (reference sequence). The CDR3 has 13 amino acids. CDR3 sequence reads: CASTGGVNTEAFF. Here the CDR3 DNA reads TGTGCCAGTACTGGGGGGGTGAACACTGAAGCTTTCTTT.

The chain employs TRBV5-1 and TRBJ1-1; 7 nucleotides match TRBD1. There are 16 residues in the CDR3. Per germline, CDR1 SGHRS and CDR2 YFSETQ. J was trimmed by 8 bases and V by 0 bases; bases with no gene match: 13. CDR3 in DNA: TGCGCCAGCAGCTTGGAAGGGGGCGGAATGGTGGAGGAAGCTTTCTTT. Amino acids: CASSLEGGGMVEEAFF.

The chain couples TRBV7-9 to TRBJ2-7; 8 positions agree with TRBD1. Germline V CDR1 and CDR2: SEHNR, FQNEAQ (reference sequence). V lost 0 bases to trimming and J lost 5 bases; unmatched junction nucleotides: 0. The CDR3 loop spans 13 amino acids. CDR3 sequence reads: CASSLADRDEQYF. In DNA, the CDR3 is TGTGCCAGCAGCTTAGCGGACAGGGACGAGCAGTACTTC.

J is TRBJ1-1 and V is TRBV19; D is perhaps TRBD1 (6 bases). Germline CDR1 LNHDA, CDR2 SQIVND (reference sequence). The V end lost 6 bases, the J end lost 2 bases, and 13 bases lay between the germline ends. This CDR3 contains 14 residues. As DNA, the CDR3 is TGTGCCAGTAGCCCCAGGGGATTTAACACTGAAGCTTTCTTT. The encoded protein is CASSPRGFNTEAFF.

The chain couples TRBV19 to TRBJ2-4, with 7 bases lining up with TRBD1. Trimming cost V 10 bases and J 5 bases; bases outside gene matches: 17. CDR1 LNHDA and CDR2 SQIVND come from the germline V gene (reference sequence). The CDR3 runs 16 residues. The CDR3 region has the DNA TGTGCCACTACCGGGACAGAGGAGAGAACGGAAAACATTCAGTACTTC. Its protein is CATTGTEERTENIQYF.

The chain links TRBV11-2 to TRBJ2-2; 10 positions agree with TRBD2. The germline gives CDR1 SGHAT, CDR2 FQNNGV. V was pared by 3 bases and J by 2 bases, with 12 bases of the junction left unmatched. There are 19 residues in the CDR3. CDR3 sequence: CASSFPPSGLAANTGELFF. The CDR3 bases are TGTGCCAGCAGCTTCCCCCCCTCAGGACTAGCGGCAAACACCGGGGAGCTGTTTTTT. Complete variable domain (other parts from reference TRBV11-2 and TRBJ2-2): EAGVAQSPRYKIIEKRQSVAFWCNPISGHATLYWYQQILGQGPKLLIQFQNNGVVDDSQLPKDRFSAERLKGVDSTLKIQPAKLEDSAVYLCASSFPPSGLAANTGELFFGEGSRLTVL.

The rearrangement uses TRBV19 and TRBJ2-7, with TRBD1 matching 9 bases. This CDR3 has 15 amino acids. After removal of 5 bases from V and 0 bases from J, the junction contained 5 bases not matched to a gene. Germline CDR1 and CDR2: LNHDA and SQIVND (reference sequence). The CDR3 DNA sequence: TGTGCCAGTAGTGCCGGGACAGGGCCCTCCTACGAGCAGTACTTC. Translating it yields CASSAGTGPSYEQYF.